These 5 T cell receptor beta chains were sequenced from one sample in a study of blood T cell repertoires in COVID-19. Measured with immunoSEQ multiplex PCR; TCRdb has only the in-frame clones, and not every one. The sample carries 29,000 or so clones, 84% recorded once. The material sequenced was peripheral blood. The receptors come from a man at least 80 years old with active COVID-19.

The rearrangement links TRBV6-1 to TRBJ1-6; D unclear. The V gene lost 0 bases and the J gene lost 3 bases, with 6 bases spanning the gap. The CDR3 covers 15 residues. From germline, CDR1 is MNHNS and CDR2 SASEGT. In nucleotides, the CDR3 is TGTGCCAGCAGTGAAGCGGGCCACTATAATTCACCCCTCCACTTT. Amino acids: CASSEAGHYNSPLHF.

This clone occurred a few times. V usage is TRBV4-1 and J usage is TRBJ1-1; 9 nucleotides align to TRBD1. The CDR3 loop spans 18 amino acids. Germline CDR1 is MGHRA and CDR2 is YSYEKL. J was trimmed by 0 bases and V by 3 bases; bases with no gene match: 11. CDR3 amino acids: CASSQEIYRGRLNTEAFF. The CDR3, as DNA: TGCGCCAGCAGCCAGGAAATTTACAGGGGGCGTTTGAACACTGAAGCTTTCTTT.

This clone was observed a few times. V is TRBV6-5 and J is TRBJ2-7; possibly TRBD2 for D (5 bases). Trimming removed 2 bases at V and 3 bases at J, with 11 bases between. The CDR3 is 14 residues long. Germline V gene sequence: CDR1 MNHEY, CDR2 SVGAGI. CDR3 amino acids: CASSYQDSHYEQYF. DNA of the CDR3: TGTGCCAGCAGTTACCAGGACTCCCACTACGAGCAGTACTTC.

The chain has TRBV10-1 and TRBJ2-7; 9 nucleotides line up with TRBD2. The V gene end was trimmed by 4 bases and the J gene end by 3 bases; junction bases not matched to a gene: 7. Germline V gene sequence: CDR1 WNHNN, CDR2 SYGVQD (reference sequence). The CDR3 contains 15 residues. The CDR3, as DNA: TGCGCCAGCAGTGTTGGAGCGGGGGGCCTCTACGAGCAGTACTTC. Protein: CASSVGAGGLYEQYF.

The CDR3: CASSLDTGANYGYTF. CDR3 DNA sequence: TGTGCCAGCAGCTTAGATACAGGAGCTAACTATGGCTACACCTTC. V and J are TRBV7-2 and TRBJ1-2; D may be TRBD1 (5 bases). V was shortened by 1 base and J by 0 bases, with 9 bases between the two germline ends. Germline V lookup: CDR1 SGHTA, CDR2 FQGNSA. The CDR3 sequence is 15 residues long.